This T cell receptor beta chain came from a study of T cell responses to AZD1222 COVID-19 vaccine. Study-wide background: The study pooled second doses at about 4 or about 12 weeks.

This CDR3 comprises 15 residues. Study observations and caveats: Clonal diversity was possibly underestimated, and white British individuals and females predominated among donors. It was only after the peak T cell response that any repertoires were sampled.

Assay: immunoSEQ multiplex PCR; the TCRdb copy retains only in-frame clones and omits some. This sample carries around 190,000 clones, almost 90% of them seen once, and the ten largest clones take 0.49%. To note about this clone: What it binds is unknown.

This clonotype was sampled from an adult in good health. This sequence joins TRBV21-1 and TRBJ2-7; the D call in the table, TRBD2, was not verified against the DNA. TRBV21-1 has pseudogene status. The sample was peripheral blood, taken on day 0 of AZD1222 vaccination. The CDR3 bases are TGTGCCAGCAGGTTAGGGAGGGCCAGATCCTACGAGCAGTACTTC. Translation: CASRLGRARSYEQYF.